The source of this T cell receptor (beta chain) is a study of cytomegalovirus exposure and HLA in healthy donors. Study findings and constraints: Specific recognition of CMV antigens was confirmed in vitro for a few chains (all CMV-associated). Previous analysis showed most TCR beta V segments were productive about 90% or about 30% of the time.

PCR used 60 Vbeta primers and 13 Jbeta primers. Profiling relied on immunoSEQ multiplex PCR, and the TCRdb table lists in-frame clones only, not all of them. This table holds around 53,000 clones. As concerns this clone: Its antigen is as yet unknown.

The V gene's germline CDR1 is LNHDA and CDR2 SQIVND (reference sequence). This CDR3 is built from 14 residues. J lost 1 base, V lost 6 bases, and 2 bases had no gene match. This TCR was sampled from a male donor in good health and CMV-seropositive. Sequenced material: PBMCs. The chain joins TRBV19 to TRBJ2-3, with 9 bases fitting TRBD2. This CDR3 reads CASRLAGGTDTQYF. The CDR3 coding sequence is TGTGCCAGTAGGTTAGCGGGGGGCACAGATACGCAGTATTTT.